This T cell receptor beta chain was sequenced for a study of OX40 agonist ivuxolimab in advanced cancers. Whole-study context: Participants, 70% to 90% male, averaged roughly 60 years of age, ranging from roughly 20 to 80.

Study-level points and caveats: Certain nonresponders likewise exhibited a low normalized T-cell clonal expansion. The average count of expanded clones was higher among CD8+ T cells than among CD4+.

The data were produced by immunoSEQ multiplex PCR, yet TCRdb's version contains in-frame clones alone and is incomplete. The sample contains 54,000 or so clones, 75% to 90% of which appear only once. This clone was counted a single time. Its antigen is undetermined. The receptor's source is an adult with an advanced solid tumor such as melanoma, head and neck, liver or kidney cancer. Sequencing was performed on CD4+ or CD8+ T cells sorted from blood, taken in a trial of the OX40 agonist ivuxolimab.

CDR3 in amino acids: CASHRNTGELFF. As DNA, the CDR3 is TGTGCCAGCCATAGAAACACCGGGGAGCTGTTTTTT. This chain joins TRBV6-6 and TRBJ2-2; D unresolved. The germline gives CDR1 MNHNY, CDR2 SVGAGI (reference sequence). Deletions cut 8 bases from V and 2 bases from J, with 6 bases between. The CDR3 consists of 12 residues.